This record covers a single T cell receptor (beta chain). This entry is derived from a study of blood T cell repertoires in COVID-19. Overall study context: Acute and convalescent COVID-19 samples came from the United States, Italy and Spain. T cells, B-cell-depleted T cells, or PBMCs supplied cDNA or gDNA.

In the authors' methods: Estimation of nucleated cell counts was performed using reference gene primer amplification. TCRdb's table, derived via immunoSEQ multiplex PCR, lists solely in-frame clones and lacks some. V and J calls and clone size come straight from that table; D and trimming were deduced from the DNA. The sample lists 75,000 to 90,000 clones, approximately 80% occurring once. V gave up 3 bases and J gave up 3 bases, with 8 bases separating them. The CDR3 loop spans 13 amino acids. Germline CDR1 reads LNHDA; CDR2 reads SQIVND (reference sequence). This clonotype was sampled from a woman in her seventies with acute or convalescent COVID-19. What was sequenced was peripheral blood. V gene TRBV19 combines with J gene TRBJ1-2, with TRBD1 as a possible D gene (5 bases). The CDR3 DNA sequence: TGTGCCAGTAGTATCCGCAGGGACTATGGCTACACCTTC. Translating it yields CASSIRRDYGYTF.